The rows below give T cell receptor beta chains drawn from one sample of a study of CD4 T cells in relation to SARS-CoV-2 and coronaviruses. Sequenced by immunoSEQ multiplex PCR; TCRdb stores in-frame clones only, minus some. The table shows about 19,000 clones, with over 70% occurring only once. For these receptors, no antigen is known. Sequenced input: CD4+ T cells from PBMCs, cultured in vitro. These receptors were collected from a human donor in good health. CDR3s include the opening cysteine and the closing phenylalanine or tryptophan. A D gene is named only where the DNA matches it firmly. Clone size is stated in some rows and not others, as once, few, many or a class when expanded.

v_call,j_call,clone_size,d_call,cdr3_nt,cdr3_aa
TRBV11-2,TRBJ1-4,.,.,TGTGCCAGCAGCTTAACCCATGAAAAACTGTTTTTT,CASSLTHEKLFF
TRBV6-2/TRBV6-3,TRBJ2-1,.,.,TGTGCCAGCAGTTACACCGGCAGGGTCTACAATGAGCAGTTCTTC,CASSYTGRVYNEQFF
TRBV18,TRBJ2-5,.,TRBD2,TGTGCCAGCTCACCTGGACTAGCGGGAGGGGAGACCCAGTACTTC,CASSPGLAGGETQYF
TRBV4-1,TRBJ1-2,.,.,TGCGCCAGCGGCTCTGGCTACACCTTC,CASGSGYTF
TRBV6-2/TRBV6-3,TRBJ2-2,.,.,TGTGCCAGCAGTTACACCGTTAGGGAGCTGTTTTTT,CASSYTVRELFF
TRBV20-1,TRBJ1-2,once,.,TGCAGTGCTAGTACAGGGAACTATGGCTACACCTTC,CSASTGNYGYTF
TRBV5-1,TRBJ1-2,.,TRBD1,TGCGCCAGCGGATTACCGGGACAGGGGACCTATGGCTACACCTTC,CASGLPGQGTYGYTF
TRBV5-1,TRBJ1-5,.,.,TGCGCCAGCAGCTTGGGGTCCGCAGGGCAGCCCCAGCATTTT,CASSLGSAGQPQHF
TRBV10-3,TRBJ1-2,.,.,TGTGCCATCAGTGAGAATGCTAACTATGGCTACACCTTC,CAISENANYGYTF
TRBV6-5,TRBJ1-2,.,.,TGTGCCAGCAGCTCCGGGCCCCGGGGCTATGGCTACACCTTC,CASSSGPRGYGYTF
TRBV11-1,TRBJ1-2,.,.,TGTGCCAGCAGCCCCCCCGGGGTCCCTGGGGCCTATGGCTACACCTTC,CASSPPGVPGAYGYTF
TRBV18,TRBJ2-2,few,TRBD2,TGTGCCAGCTCAGGGGGACTAACGGCCGGGGAGCTGTTTTTT,CASSGGLTAGELFF
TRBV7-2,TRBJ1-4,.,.,TGTGCCAGCAGTCCTGACCCAGGGGCACGGGAAAAACTGTTTTTT,CASSPDPGAREKLFF
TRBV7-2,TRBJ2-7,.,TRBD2,TGTGCCAGCAGCTTAGTAAGCCTAGCGGGAGTCGCGATTTACGAGCAGTACTTC,CASSLVSLAGVAIYEQYF
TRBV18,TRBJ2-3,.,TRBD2,TGTGCCAGCTCTCAATCGACTAGCGGGAGGGCAGATACGCAGTATTTT,CASSQSTSGRADTQYF
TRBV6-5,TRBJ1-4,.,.,TGTGCCAGCAGTTACTCGGGGGCGGGGGGTGAAAAACTGTTTTTT,CASSYSGAGGEKLFF
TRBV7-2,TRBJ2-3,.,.,TGTGCCAGCAGCCCTCCGACCTGGGCGAGCACAGATACGCAGTATTTT,CASSPPTWASTDTQYF
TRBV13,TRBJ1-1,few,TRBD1,TGTGCCAGCAGCCGCGGACAGGGGGCTTTGAACACTGAAGCTTTCTTT,CASSRGQGALNTEAFF
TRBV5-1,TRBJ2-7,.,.,TGCGCCAGCAGCCTCGCGGGTGGGGACACTTACGAGCAGTACTTC,CASSLAGGDTYEQYF
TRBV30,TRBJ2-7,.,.,TGTGCCTGGAGTGTATCAGTCTACGAGCAGTACTTC,CAWSVSVYEQYF
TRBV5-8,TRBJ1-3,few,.,TGTGCCAGCAGCTTTCAGGGCGTTAGCTCTGGAAACACCATATATTTT,CASSFQGVSSGNTIYF
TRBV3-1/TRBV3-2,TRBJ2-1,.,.,TGTGCCAGCAGCCAGGGAGTTGGCGGAACGTACAATGAGCAGTTCTTC,CASSQGVGGTYNEQFF
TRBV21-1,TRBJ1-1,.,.,TGTGCCAGCAGTCTGGCGACAGGGCGAGGCACTGAAGCTTTCTTT,CASSLATGRGTEAFF
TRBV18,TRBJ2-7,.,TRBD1,TGTGCCAGCTCGCCAACCCGGACAGGGACGGCCTACGAGCAGTACTTC,CASSPTRTGTAYEQYF
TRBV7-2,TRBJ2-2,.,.,TGTGCCAGCAGCTTAGACATGTCCGGGGAGCTGTTTTTT,CASSLDMSGELFF
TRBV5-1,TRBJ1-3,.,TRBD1,TGCGCCAGCAGCTTGGGAGGACAGGGCTCTGGAAACACCATATATTTT,CASSLGGQGSGNTIYF
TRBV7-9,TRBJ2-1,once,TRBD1,TGTGCCAGCACCAAAGACAGGGTATACAATGAGCAGTTCTTC,CASTKDRVYNEQFF
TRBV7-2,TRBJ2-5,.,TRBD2,TGTGCCAGCAGCCCCCGGGGGGTGGAGACCCAGTACTTC,CASSPRGVETQYF
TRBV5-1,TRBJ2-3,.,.,TGCGCCAGCAGCTTGCAGCCATCTAGCACAGATACGCAGTATTTT,CASSLQPSSTDTQYF
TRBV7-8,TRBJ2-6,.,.,TGTGCCAGCAGCATACAGGGTCTCTCTGGGGCCAACGTCCTGACTTTC,CASSIQGLSGANVLTF
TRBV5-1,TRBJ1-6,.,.,TGCGCCAGCAGCTTGGAAGGGATCGGGAATTCACCCCTCCACTTT,CASSLEGIGNSPLHF
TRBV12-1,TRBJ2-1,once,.,TGTGCCAGCAGCTCACCTAGAGATGAGCAGTTCTTC,CASSSPRDEQFF
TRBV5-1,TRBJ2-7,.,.,TGCGCCAGCAGCTCACAAGGGGGGGACCTAAATTCCGAGCAGTACTTC,CASSSQGGDLNSEQYF
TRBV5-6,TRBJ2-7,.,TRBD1,TGTGCCAGCAGCTCAATGATGGGACAGCTCTACGAGCAGTACTTC,CASSSMMGQLYEQYF
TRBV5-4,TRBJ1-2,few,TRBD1,TGTGCCAGCAGCCCACAGACAGGGTGGTCCCTCTTCTATGGCTACACCTTC,CASSPQTGWSLFYGYTF
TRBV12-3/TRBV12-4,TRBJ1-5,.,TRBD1,TGTGCCAGCAGTCTACAGGGGGAACAGCCCCAGCATTTT,CASSLQGEQPQHF
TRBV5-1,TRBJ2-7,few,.,TGCGCCAGCAGCAGGGGGGCCTCCTACGAGCAGTACTTC,CASSRGASYEQYF
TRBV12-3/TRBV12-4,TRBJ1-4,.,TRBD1,TGTGCCACCAGGACAGGGGCCCAAAAACTGTTTTTT,CATRTGAQKLFF
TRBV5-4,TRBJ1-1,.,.,TGTGCCAGCAGCTTGGAACAGAACACTGAAGCTTTCTTT,CASSLEQNTEAFF
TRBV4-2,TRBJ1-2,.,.,TGTGCCAGCAGCTCACAATCTGCAATTGGGTATGGCTACACCTTC,CASSSQSAIGYGYTF
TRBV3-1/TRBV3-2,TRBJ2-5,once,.,TGTGCCAGCAGCCAAAAAAGACCCCAGGGGTTACAAGAGACCCAGTACTTC,CASSQKRPQGLQETQYF
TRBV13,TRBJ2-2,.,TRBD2,TGTGCCAGCAGCTTGATGACTAGCATGGGGGAGCTGTTTTTT,CASSLMTSMGELFF
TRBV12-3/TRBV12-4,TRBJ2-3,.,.,TGTGCCAGCAGCCCCGCGGGCACAGATACGCAGTATTTT,CASSPAGTDTQYF
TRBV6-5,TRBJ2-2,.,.,TGTGCCAGCAGGCTTACGAACACCGGGGAGCTGTTTTTT,CASRLTNTGELFF
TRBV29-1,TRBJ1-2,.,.,TGCAGCGTTGAAACCGGAATCGGCGATGGCTACACCTTC,CSVETGIGDGYTF
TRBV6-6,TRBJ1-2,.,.,TGTGCCAGCAGTTCCGTGAGCGGGGGACCTAACTATGGCTACACCTTC,CASSSVSGGPNYGYTF